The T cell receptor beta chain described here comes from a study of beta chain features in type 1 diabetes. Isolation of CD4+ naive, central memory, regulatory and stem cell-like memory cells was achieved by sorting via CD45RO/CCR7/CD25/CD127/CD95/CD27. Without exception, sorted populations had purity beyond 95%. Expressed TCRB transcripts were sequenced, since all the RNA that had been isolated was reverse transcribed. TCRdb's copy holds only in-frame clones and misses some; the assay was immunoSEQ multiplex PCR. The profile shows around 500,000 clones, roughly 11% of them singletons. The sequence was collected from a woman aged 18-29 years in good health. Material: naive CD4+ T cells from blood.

The CDR3 loop is CASSLVTPGQARGVNIQYF. The CDR3 DNA reads TGTGCCAGCAGCTTAGTCACGCCGGGACAGGCCAGAGGGGTAAACATTCAGTACTTC. The J gene is TRBJ2-4, the V gene TRBV7-8; 8 bases map to TRBD1. After removal of 1 base from V and 6 bases from J, the junction contained 17 bases not matched to a gene. CDR1 and CDR2 (germline): SGHVS, FQNEAQ. The CDR3 runs 19 residues.